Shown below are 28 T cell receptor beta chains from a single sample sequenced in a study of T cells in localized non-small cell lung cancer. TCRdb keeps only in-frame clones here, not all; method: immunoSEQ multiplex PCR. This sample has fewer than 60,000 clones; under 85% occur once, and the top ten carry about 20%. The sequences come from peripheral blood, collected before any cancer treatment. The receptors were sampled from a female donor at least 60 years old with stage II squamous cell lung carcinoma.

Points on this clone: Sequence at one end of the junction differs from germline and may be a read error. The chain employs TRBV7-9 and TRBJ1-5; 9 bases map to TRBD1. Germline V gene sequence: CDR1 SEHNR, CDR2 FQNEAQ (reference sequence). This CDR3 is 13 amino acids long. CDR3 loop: CASSLATGGHTNF. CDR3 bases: TGTGCCAGCAGCTTAGCTACAGGGGGCCATACGAATTTT.

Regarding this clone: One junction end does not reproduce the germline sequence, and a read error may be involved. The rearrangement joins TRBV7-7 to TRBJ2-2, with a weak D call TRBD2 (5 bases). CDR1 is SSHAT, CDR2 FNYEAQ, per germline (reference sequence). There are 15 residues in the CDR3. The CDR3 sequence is CASSLYSRGTGELFF. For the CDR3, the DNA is TGTGCTAGCAGCCTGTACTCTCGAGGGACCGGGGAGCTGTTTTTT.

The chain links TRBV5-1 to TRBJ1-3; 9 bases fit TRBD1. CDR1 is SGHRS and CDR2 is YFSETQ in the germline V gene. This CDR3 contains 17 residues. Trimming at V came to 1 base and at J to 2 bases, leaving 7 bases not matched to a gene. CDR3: CASSLSGTGLAGNTIYF. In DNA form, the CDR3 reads TGCGCCAGCAGCTTGTCCGGGACAGGGCTGGCTGGAAACACCATATATTTT.

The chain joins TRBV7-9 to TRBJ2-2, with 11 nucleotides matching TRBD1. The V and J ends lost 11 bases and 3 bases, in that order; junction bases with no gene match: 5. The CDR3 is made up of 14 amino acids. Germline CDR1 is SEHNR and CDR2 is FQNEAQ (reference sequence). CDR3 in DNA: TGTGCCGGAATGGACAGGGGGCACACCGGGGAGCTGTTTTTT. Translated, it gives CAGMDRGHTGELFF.

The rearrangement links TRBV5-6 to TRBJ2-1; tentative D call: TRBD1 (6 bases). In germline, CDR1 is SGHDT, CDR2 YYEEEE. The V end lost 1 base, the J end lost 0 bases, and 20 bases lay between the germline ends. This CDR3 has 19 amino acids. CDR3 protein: CASSLNGRGLLNSYNEQFF. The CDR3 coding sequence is TGTGCCAGCAGCTTGAACGGCAGGGGTCTTTTGAACTCCTACAATGAGCAGTTCTTC.

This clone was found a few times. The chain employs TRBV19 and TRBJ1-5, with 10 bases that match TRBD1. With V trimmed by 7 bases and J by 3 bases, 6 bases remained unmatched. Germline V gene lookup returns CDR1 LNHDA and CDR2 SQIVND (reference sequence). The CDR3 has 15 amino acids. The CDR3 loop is CASTPGQGLNQPQHF. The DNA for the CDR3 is TGTGCCAGTACACCGGGACAGGGGCTCAATCAGCCCCAGCATTTT.

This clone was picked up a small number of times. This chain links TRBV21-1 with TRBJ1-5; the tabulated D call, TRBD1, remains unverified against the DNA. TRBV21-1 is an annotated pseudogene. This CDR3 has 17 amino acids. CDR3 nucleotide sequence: TGTGCCAGCAGCCCGACCTGGGGCAGGTATAGCAATCAGCCCCAGCATTTT. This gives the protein CASSPTWGRYSNQPQHF.

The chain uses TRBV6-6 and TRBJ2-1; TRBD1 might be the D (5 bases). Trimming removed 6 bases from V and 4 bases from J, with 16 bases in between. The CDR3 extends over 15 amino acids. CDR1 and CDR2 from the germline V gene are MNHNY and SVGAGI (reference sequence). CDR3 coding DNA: TGTGCCAGCAGCCCCGAGCCCCCAGGGTACAATGAGCAGTTCTTC. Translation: CASSPEPPGYNEQFF.

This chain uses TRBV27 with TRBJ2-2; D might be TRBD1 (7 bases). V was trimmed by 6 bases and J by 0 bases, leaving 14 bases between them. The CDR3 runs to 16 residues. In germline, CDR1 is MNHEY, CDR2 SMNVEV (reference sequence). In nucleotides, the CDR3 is TGTGCCAGCAGGTCTCAGGGGGGAACGAACACCGGGGAGCTGTTTTTT. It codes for CASRSQGGTNTGELFF.

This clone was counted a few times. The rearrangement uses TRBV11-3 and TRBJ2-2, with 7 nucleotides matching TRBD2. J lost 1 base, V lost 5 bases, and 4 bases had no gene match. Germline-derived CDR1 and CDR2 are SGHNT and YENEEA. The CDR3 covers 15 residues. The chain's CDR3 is CASSPGLGNTGELFF. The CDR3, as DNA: TGTGCCAGCAGCCCCGGACTAGGGAACACCGGGGAGCTGTTTTTT.

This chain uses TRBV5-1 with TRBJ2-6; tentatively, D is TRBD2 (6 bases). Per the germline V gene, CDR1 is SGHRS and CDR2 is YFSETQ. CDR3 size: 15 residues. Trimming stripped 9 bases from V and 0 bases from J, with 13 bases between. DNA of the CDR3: TGCGCCACCTCCGTGGGGGGCTCTGGGGCCAACGTCCTGACTTTC. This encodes CATSVGGSGANVLTF.

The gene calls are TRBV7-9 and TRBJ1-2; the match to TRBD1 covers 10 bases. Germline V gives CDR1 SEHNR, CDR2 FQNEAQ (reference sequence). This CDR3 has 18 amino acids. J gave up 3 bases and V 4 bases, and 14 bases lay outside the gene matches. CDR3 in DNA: TGTGCCAGCAGCTCCTGGCATTCGAGCGGGACAGGGGACTATGGCTACACCTTC. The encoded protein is CASSSWHSSGTGDYGYTF.

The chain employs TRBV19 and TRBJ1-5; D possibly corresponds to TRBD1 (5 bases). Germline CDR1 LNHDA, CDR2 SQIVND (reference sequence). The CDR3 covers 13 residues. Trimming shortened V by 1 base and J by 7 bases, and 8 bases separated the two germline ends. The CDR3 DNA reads TGTGCCAGTAGTATAGGAGGGGTCCAGCCCCAGCATTTT. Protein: CASSIGGVQPQHF.

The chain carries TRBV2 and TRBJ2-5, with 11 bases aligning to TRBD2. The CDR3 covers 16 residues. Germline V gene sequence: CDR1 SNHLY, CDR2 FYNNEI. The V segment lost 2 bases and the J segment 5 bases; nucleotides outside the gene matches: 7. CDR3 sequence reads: CASSELAGGPLETQYF. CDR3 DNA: TGTGCCAGCAGTGAACTAGCGGGGGGTCCCTTGGAGACCCAGTACTTC.

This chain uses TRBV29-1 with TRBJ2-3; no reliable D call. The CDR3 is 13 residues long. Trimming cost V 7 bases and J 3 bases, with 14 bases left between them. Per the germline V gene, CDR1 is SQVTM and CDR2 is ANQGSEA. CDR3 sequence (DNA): TGCAGCGGACGAAGCGCGCTTACAGATACGCAGTATTTT. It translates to CSGRSALTDTQYF.

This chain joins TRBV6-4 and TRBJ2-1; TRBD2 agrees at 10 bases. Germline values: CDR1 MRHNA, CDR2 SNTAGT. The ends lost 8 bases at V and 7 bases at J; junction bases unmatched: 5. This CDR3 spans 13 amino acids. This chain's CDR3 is CASGSGGPNEQFF. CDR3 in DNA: TGTGCCAGCGGTAGCGGGGGGCCTAATGAGCAGTTCTTC.

The CDR3 reads CASSLPPQVRSYEQYF. The CDR3 DNA reads as TGTGCCAGCAGCTTACCCCCGCAGGTTCGCTCCTACGAGCAGTACTTC. The chain is built from TRBV7-2 and TRBJ2-7, with no clear D. Germline CDR1 SGHTA, CDR2 FQGNSA. CDR3 length: 16 amino acids. V dropped 2 bases and J dropped 0 bases, with 14 bases sitting between them.

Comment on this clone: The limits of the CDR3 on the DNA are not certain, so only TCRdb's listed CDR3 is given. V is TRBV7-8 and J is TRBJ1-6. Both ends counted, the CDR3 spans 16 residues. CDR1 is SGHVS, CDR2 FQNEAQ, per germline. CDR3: CASSFGAGSYNSPLHF.

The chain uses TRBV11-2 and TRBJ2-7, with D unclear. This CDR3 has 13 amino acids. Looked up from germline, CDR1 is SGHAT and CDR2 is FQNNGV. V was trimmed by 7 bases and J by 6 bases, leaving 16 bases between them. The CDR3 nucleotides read TGTGCCAGCACCACTATGGCGAGGCGCGAGCAGTACTTC. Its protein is CASTTMARREQYF.

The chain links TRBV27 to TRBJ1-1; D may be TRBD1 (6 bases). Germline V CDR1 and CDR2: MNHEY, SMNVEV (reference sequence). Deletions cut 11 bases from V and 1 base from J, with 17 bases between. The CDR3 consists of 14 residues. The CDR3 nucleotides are TGTGCCGCCAGCAGCTTGGGACAGAACACTGAAGCTTTCTTT. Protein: CAASSLGQNTEAFF.

The CDR3 DNA is TGTGCCAGCAGCACCGGGACAGGGAAGGGCACTGAAGCTTTCTTT. Its translation: CASSTGTGKGTEAFF. The gene calls are TRBV5-8 and TRBJ1-1; 9 nucleotides align to TRBD1. The CDR3 totals 15 residues. Germline lookup yields CDR1 SGHTS and CDR2 YDEGEE. V lost 4 bases and J lost 4; bases outside the gene matches: 8.

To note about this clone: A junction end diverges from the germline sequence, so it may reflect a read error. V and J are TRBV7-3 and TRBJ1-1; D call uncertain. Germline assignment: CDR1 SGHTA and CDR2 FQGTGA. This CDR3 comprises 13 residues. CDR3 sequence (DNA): TGTGCCAGCAGCCTAACTGGTAGGACTGAAGCTTTCTTT. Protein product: CASSLTGRTEAFF.

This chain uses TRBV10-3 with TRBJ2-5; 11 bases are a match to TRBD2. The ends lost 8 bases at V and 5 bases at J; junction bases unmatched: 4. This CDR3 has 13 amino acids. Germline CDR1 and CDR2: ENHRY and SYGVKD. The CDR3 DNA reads TGTGCCATCTCACTAGCGGGGGTTGAGACCCAGTACTTC. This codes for CAISLAGVETQYF.

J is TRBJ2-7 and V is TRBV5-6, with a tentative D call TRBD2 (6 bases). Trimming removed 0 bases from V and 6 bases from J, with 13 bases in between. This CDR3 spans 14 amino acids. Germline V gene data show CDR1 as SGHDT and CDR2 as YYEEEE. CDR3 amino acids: CASSLVDAGGEQYF. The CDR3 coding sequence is TGTGCCAGCAGCTTGGTGGACGCCGGGGGCGAGCAGTACTTC.

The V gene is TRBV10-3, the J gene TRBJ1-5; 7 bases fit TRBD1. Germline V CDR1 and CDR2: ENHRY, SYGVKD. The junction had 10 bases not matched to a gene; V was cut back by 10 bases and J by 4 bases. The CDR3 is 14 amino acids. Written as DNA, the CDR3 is TGTGCCACCTCACAGGGGATTCCGAATCAGCCCCAGCATTTT. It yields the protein CATSQGIPNQPQHF.

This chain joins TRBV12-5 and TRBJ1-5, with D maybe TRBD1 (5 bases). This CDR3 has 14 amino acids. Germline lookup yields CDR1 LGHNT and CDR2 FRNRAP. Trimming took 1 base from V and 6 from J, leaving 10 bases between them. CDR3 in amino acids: CASGLGQTGQPQHF. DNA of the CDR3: TGTGCTAGTGGTTTGGGACAGACCGGTCAGCCCCAGCATTTT.

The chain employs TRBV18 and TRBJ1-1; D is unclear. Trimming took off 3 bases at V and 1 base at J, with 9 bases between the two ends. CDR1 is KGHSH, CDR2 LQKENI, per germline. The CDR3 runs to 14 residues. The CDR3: CASSPGRTNTEAFF. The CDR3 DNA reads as TGTGCCAGCTCACCTGGACGGACGAACACTGAAGCTTTCTTT. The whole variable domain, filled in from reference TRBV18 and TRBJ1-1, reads NAGVMQNPRHLVRRRGQEARLRCSPMKGHSHVYWYRQLPEEGLKFMVYLQKENIIDESGMPKERFSAEFPKEGPSILRIQQVVRGDSAAYFCASSPGRTNTEAFFGQGTRLTVV.

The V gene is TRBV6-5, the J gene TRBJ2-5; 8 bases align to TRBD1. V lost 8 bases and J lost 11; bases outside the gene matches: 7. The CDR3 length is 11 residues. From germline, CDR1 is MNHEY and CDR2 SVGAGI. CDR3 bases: TGTGCCAGCGGGACAGGCGGGGCGCAGTACTTC. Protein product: CASGTGGAQYF.